This T cell receptor (beta chain) is drawn from a study of PD-L1 blockade in urothelial cancer. Study-wide context: Patients went on atezolizumab at some point between 2014 and 2015, receiving 1,200 mg intravenously every 3 weeks. At 3 weeks after treatment start (second dose) and again at 6 weeks, blood was analyzed.

As regards this clone: Its cognate antigen is unknown.

Some clones are missing from TCRdb's copy, which holds only in-frame ones; the method was immunoSEQ multiplex PCR. Here the sample spans 41,000 or so clones, about 79% being singletons. Whole-study results and caveats: By 3 weeks, tumor-associated blood clones had expanded more in durable-benefit patients.

Locally advanced or metastatic urothelial carcinoma affected the patients. This clonotype was sampled from a man in his fifties or sixties with urothelial cancer. This specimen consisted of PBMCs, obtained around atezolizumab (anti-PD-L1) treatment.

CDR3 residues: CASSIGTIGLPLHF. DNA of the CDR3: TGTGCCAGTAGTATCGGGACAATTGGGTTACCCCTCCACTTT. This chain joins TRBV19 and TRBJ1-6, with D perhaps TRBD1 (6 bases). V was pared by 3 bases and J by 12 bases, with 15 bases between. Germline V gene sequence: CDR1 LNHDA, CDR2 SQIVND (reference sequence). The CDR3 is 14 amino acids.